This TCR beta chain was sequenced for a study of blood T cell repertoires in COVID-19. For the study at large: Nucleic acid was either cDNA or gDNA, and it came from T cells, B-cell-depleted T cells, or PBMCs.

In the authors' workflow: Reference gene primer amplification gave estimated nucleated cell counts. Clones were read by immunoSEQ multiplex PCR, and TCRdb kept only the in-frame ones, dropping some. Clone size and the V and J calls come from that table; the DNA yielded D and trimming. Of fewer than 350,000 clones listed, 80% to 90% are singletons. Enrolment of Seattle patients took place during active infection, and they were followed longitudinally. The sequenced sample was peripheral blood. This TCR derives from a woman in her twenties or thirties with COVID-19, enrolled during active disease.

CDR3 sequence reads: CASSDGGATDTQYF. CDR3 in DNA: TGTGCCAGCAGTGACGGGGGGGCAACAGATACGCAGTATTTT. J is TRBJ2-3 and V is TRBV6-1; 8 bases line up with TRBD2. Trimming took 3 bases from V and 3 from J; bases not matched to a gene: 2. This CDR3 comprises 14 residues. CDR1 and CDR2 (germline): MNHNS, SASEGT.